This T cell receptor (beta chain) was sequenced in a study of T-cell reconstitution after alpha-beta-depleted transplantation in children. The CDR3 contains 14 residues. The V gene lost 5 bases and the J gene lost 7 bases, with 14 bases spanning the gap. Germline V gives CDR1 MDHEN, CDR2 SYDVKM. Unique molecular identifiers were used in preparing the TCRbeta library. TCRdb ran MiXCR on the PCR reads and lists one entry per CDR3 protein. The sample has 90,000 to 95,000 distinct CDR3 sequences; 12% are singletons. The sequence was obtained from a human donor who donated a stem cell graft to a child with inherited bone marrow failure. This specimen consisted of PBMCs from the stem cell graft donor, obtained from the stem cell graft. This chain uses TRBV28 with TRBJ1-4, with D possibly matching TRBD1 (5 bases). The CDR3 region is CASSGSRGVEKLFF. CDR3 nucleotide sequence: TGTGCCAGCAGTGGGTCAAGGGGAGTTGAAAAACTGTTTTTT.